Below are 32 T cell receptor beta chains sequenced from a single sample in a study of cytomegalovirus exposure and HLA in healthy donors. This table comes from immunoSEQ multiplex PCR, and its TCRdb copy is limited to in-frame clones, with some not included. The data show approximately 270,000 clones, around 86% seen once. Sequencing was performed on PBMCs. These receptors were collected from a young woman in good health and CMV-seronegative.

This chain uses TRBV27 with TRBJ2-7; the match to TRBD2 covers 10 bases. The V and J ends lost 0 bases and 1 base, in that order; junction bases with no gene match: 6. Per the germline V gene, CDR1 is MNHEY and CDR2 is SMNVEV (reference sequence). The CDR3 loop spans 17 amino acids. CDR3 sequence reads: CASSLSGTSGASYEQYF. For the CDR3, the DNA is TGTGCCAGCAGTTTATCGGGCACTAGCGGGGCGTCCTACGAGCAGTACTTC.

The chain joins TRBV9 to TRBJ2-1; D unclear. This CDR3 is built from 14 residues. Trimming stripped 3 bases from V and 3 bases from J, with 10 bases between. CDR1 is SGDLS, CDR2 YYNGEE, per germline. The CDR3 here is CASSGLTDYNEQFF. The CDR3 DNA follows: TGTGCCAGCAGCGGCCTTACTGACTACAATGAGCAGTTCTTC. Looking up the rest from reference TRBV9 and TRBJ2-1 gives the full variable domain: DSGVTQTPKHLITATGQRVTLRCSPRSGDLSVYWYQQSLDQGLQFLIQYYNGEERAKGNILERFSAQQFPDLHSELNLSSLELGDSALYFCASSGLTDYNEQFFGPGTRLTVL.

The V and J genes are TRBV28 and TRBJ2-2, with 8 bases lining up with TRBD1. Per the germline V gene, CDR1 is MDHEN and CDR2 is SYDVKM. This CDR3 spans 15 amino acids. V trimming: 6 bases; J trimming: 2 bases; junction bases outside the gene matches: 5. The CDR3 DNA follows: TGTGCCAGCAGGACAGGGGTCCTAAACACCGGGGAGCTGTTTTTT. As protein: CASRTGVLNTGELFF.

The genes are TRBV6-1 and TRBJ2-7, with 8 bases that match TRBD2. CDR1 MNHNS and CDR2 SASEGT come from the germline V gene. V shed 2 bases and J 3 bases; nucleotides not matched to a gene: 18. The CDR3 is made up of 19 amino acids. CDR3 residues: CASSESRWQGAGVSYEQYF. CDR3 DNA sequence: TGTGCCAGCAGTGAATCGAGGTGGCAGGGAGCGGGAGTGAGCTACGAGCAGTACTTC.

The V gene is TRBV30, the J gene TRBJ1-6, with D uncertain. Germline lookup yields CDR1 GTSNPN and CDR2 SVGIG (reference sequence). The CDR3 has 13 amino acids. Trimming took off 2 bases at V and 6 bases at J, with 8 bases between the two ends. CDR3 coding DNA: TGTGCCTGGAGTCCCCCGGGTAATTCACCCCTCCACTTT. Its protein product is CAWSPPGNSPLHF.

CDR3: CASSETAGSYEQYF. The DNA for the CDR3 is TGCGCCAGCAGCGAAACAGCAGGGTCCTACGAGCAGTACTTC. The J gene is TRBJ2-7, the V gene TRBV4-1; tentatively, D is TRBD1 (5 bases). The CDR3 contains 14 residues. The V gene's germline CDR1 is MGHRA and CDR2 YSYEKL. The ends were cut back, 5 bases at V and 1 base at J, with 12 bases in the middle.

The chain recombines TRBV19 with TRBJ2-5; D is ambiguous. V dropped 3 bases and J dropped 1 base, with 18 bases sitting between them. Germline CDR1 reads LNHDA; CDR2 reads SQIVND (reference sequence). The CDR3 loop spans 17 amino acids. CDR3 residues: CASSIRSTVMLQETQYF. DNA for the CDR3: TGTGCCAGTAGTATTCGGTCGACTGTTATGCTCCAAGAGACCCAGTACTTC.

The V gene is TRBV29-1, the J gene TRBJ1-1, with D possibly TRBD1 on 5 matching bases. With 8 bases removed from V and 2 bases from J, the gap between germline ends came to 9 bases. Looked up from germline, CDR1 is SQVTM and CDR2 is ANQGSEA. The CDR3 runs 11 residues. The CDR3 protein is CSTWGNTEAFF. In DNA, the CDR3 is TGCAGCACCTGGGGCAACACTGAAGCTTTCTTT.

V gene TRBV11-2 combines with J gene TRBJ2-7, with 7 nucleotides matching TRBD1. The germline V gene encodes CDR1 SGHAT and CDR2 FQNNGV. The CDR3 sequence is 15 residues long. J was trimmed by 3 bases and V by 5 bases; bases with no gene match: 10. CDR3 residues: CASSPPLTGYYEQYF. CDR3 nucleotides: TGTGCCAGCAGCCCACCTCTGACAGGGTACTACGAGCAGTACTTC.

This clone was counted only a few times. An end of the junction differs from the germline gene, which may be a read error. The chain recombines TRBV19 with TRBJ2-1; TRBD2 is a possible D gene (6 bases). The length of the CDR3 is 12 residues. The germline CDR1 and CDR2 sequences are LNHDA and SQIVND (reference sequence). The CDR3, as DNA: TGTGCCAGCCATTATTCCCGGGACTCGTGGGTCTTC. Translating gives CASHYSRDSWVF.

This clone was observed once. The V and J genes are TRBV7-8 and TRBJ2-2, with D tentatively TRBD1 (6 bases). From germline, CDR1 is SGHVS and CDR2 FQNEAQ. Deletions cut 5 bases from V and 1 base from J, with 8 bases between. CDR3 size: 14 residues. The CDR3 coding sequence is TGTGCCAGCAGCCTACAGGGGAACACCGGGGAGCTGTTTTTT. Its translation: CASSLQGNTGELFF. The full variable domain, completed using reference TRBV7-8 and TRBJ2-2, is GAGVSQSPRYKVAKRGQDVALRCDPISGHVSLFWYQQALGQGPEFLTYFQNEAQLDKSGLPSDRFFAERPEGSVSTLKIQRTQQEDSAVYLCASSLQGNTGELFFGEGSRLTVL.

This chain joins TRBV18 and TRBJ1-2; D not certain. Trimming shortened V by 5 bases and J by 2 bases, and 12 bases separated the two germline ends. CDR3 length: 14 residues. CDR1 and CDR2 (germline): KGHSH, LQKENI. CDR3 in amino acids: CASSTEVPNYGYTF. The CDR3 coding sequence is TGTGCCAGCTCAACGGAGGTTCCGAACTATGGCTACACCTTC.

DNA of the CDR3: TGTGCCAGTCACCGACAGGGCACAGATACGCAGTATTTT. This sequence encodes CASHRQGTDTQYF. This sequence joins TRBV6-5 and TRBJ2-3; tentatively, D is TRBD1 (6 bases). Germline CDR1 and CDR2: MNHEY and SVGAGI. The CDR3 is 13 residues long. V was cut by 9 bases and J by 1 base, with 11 bases left in between.

This clone occurred once. V usage is TRBV7-3 and J usage is TRBJ1-3; TRBD1 agrees at 7 bases. V trimming: 5 bases; J trimming: 4 bases; junction bases outside the gene matches: 5. The CDR3 consists of 14 residues. CDR1 and CDR2 from the germline V gene are SGHTA and FQGTGA. The CDR3 nucleotides read TGTGCCAGCAGCCGTACAGGGGTAGGAAACACCATATATTTT. This translates into CASSRTGVGNTIYF.

The chain couples TRBV27 to TRBJ2-1; possibly TRBD1 for D (6 bases). The V end was cut by 2 bases, the J end by 4 bases, with 12 bases between. Germline assignment: CDR1 MNHEY and CDR2 SMNVEV (reference sequence). The CDR3 runs 15 residues. CDR3 sequence reads: CASSLNAGAYNEQFF. CDR3 DNA sequence: TGTGCCAGCAGTTTAAACGCAGGGGCATACAATGAGCAGTTCTTC.

V gene TRBV9 combines with J gene TRBJ1-5; TRBD1 might be the D (6 bases). CDR3 length: 15 residues. Germline CDR1 is SGDLS and CDR2 is YYNGEE. With 1 base removed from V and 2 bases from J, the gap between germline ends came to 10 bases. CDR3 sequence (DNA): TGTGCCAGCAGCGTAACAGGGCAGGGCAATCAGCCCCAGCATTTT. It codes for CASSVTGQGNQPQHF.

Worth noting for this clone: Additional DNA sequences in this sample encode the identical CDR3. The chain has TRBV4-2 and TRBJ2-3, with no clear D. V was pared by 1 base and J by 0 bases, with 5 bases between. The CDR3 spans 14 residues. Germline V CDR1 and CDR2: LGHNA, YNFKEQ. The CDR3 bases are TGTGCCAGCAGCCAAGGTACTAGCACAGATACGCAGTATTTT. This sequence encodes CASSQGTSTDTQYF.

V and J are TRBV11-1 and TRBJ2-7; 11 bases agree with TRBD2. The CDR3 is 15 amino acids. The V gene's germline CDR1 is SGHAT and CDR2 FQDESV (reference sequence). The V and J ends lost 5 bases and 7 bases, in that order; junction bases with no gene match: 10. The CDR3 DNA reads as TGTGCCAGCAGCCCATGGACTAGCGGGCCGGGGGAGCAGTACTTC. The encoded protein is CASSPWTSGPGEQYF.

The chain is built from TRBV11-3 and TRBJ1-6; TRBD1 agrees at 7 bases. The germline CDR1 and CDR2 sequences are SGHNT and YENEEA. CDR3 length: 18 residues. Unmatched junction bases numbered 7, after V lost 1 base and J lost 1 base. CDR3 sequence: CASSLVPPTGSYNSPLHF. The DNA for the CDR3 is TGTGCCAGCAGCTTAGTCCCCCCGACAGGGTCCTATAATTCACCCCTCCACTTT. Full variable domain (remainder filled in from reference TRBV11-3 and TRBJ1-6): EAGVVQSPRYKIIEKKQPVAFWCNPISGHNTLYWYLQNLGQGPELLIRYENEEAVDDSQLPKDRFSAERLKGVDSTLKIQPAELGDSAVYLCASSLVPPTGSYNSPLHFGNGTRLTVT.

The chain links TRBV7-9 to TRBJ2-3; 7 nucleotides match TRBD2. V shed 10 bases, J shed 0 bases, and the junction held 4 bases outside the gene matches. Germline V gene sequence: CDR1 SEHNR, CDR2 FQNEAQ (reference sequence). There are 13 residues in the CDR3. The CDR3 coding sequence is TGTGCCACCACGCGGGGGAGCACAGATACGCAGTATTTT. It yields the protein CATTRGSTDTQYF.

CDR3 DNA: TGTGCCAGCAGTAGAGACAATGAGCAGTTCTTC. This codes for CASSRDNEQFF. The chain has TRBV2 and TRBJ2-1; D unclear. Trimming removed 5 bases from V and 5 bases from J, with 4 bases in between. Germline V gene data show CDR1 as SNHLY and CDR2 as FYNNEI. The CDR3 covers 11 residues.

The count of this clone is one. CDR3 sequence reads: CASSYSKAGVLDEQFF. As DNA, the CDR3 is TGTGCCAGCAGTTACTCGAAAGCGGGAGTGCTCGATGAGCAGTTCTTC. The genes are TRBV6-5 and TRBJ2-1; 8 positions agree with TRBD2. J lost 8 bases, V lost 0 bases, and 9 bases had no gene match. The CDR3 sequence is 16 residues long. Germline V gene sequence: CDR1 MNHEY, CDR2 SVGAGI.

The genes are TRBV14 and TRBJ2-3; D gene uncertain. CDR3 size: 14 residues. Germline assignment: CDR1 SGHDN and CDR2 FVKESK. Trimming removed 4 bases at V and 8 bases at J, with 16 bases between. CDR3 residues: CASSREFTPITQYF. The CDR3 nucleotides are TGTGCCAGCAGCCGAGAGTTTACACCGATTACGCAGTATTTT.

CDR3 sequence (DNA): TGCGCCAGCAGCTTTACTCCGACAGGGGCCCTGGACAATGAGCAGTTCTTC. Amino acids: CASSFTPTGALDNEQFF. The V gene is TRBV5-1, the J gene TRBJ2-1, with 8 nucleotides matching TRBD1. The CDR3 is made up of 17 amino acids. Germline V gene data show CDR1 as SGHRS and CDR2 as YFSETQ. The junction had 12 bases not matched to a gene; V was cut back by 2 bases and J by 5 bases.

The chain's CDR3 is CASSAYDTSYGYTF. CDR3 nucleotides: TGTGCCAGCAGCGCGTACGACACCAGCTATGGCTACACCTTC. V is TRBV7-9 and J is TRBJ1-2; D gene unclear. V was clipped by 5 bases and J by 4 bases, with 14 bases between them. Per the germline V gene, CDR1 is SEHNR and CDR2 is FQNEAQ (reference sequence). The CDR3 loop spans 14 amino acids.

This chain links TRBV11-2 with TRBJ2-2, with D unclear. There are 16 residues in the CDR3. With 4 bases removed from V and 2 bases from J, the gap between germline ends came to 14 bases. Per germline, CDR1 SGHAT and CDR2 FQNNGV. In nucleotides, the CDR3 is TGTGCCAGCAGCTGGCCCGGGTTGGCCAACACCGGGGAGCTGTTTTTT. It translates to CASSWPGLANTGELFF.

The chain uses TRBV7-2 and TRBJ2-1, with TRBD2 identical over 7 bases. The CDR3 spans 11 residues. With V trimmed by 8 bases and J by 12 bases, 7 bases remained unmatched. Germline assignment: CDR1 SGHTA and CDR2 FQGNSA. In nucleotides, the CDR3 is TGTGCCAGCTGGGGGGGTCTTGGGCAGTTCTTC. This translates into CASWGGLGQFF. The entire variable domain, with the rest obtained from reference TRBV7-2 and TRBJ2-1, is as follows: GAGVSQSPSNKVTEKGKDVELRCDPISGHTALYWYRQSLGQGLEFLIYFQGNSAPDKSGLPSDRFSAERTGGSVSTLTIQRTQQEDSAVYLCASWGGLGQFFGPGTRLTVL.

This chain uses TRBV7-2 with TRBJ1-2; D not resolved. The CDR3 runs to 12 residues. Germline CDR1 is SGHTA and CDR2 is FQGNSA. Trimming pared 5 bases from V and 6 bases from J, leaving 10 bases between. CDR3 sequence reads: CASSPHQNGYTF. The CDR3 bases are TGTGCCAGCAGCCCGCACCAGAATGGCTACACCTTC.

This clone was picked up a small number of times. CDR3 sequence reads: CASSLDLTQGFADTQYF. CDR3 in DNA: TGTGCCAGCAGCTTAGATCTAACACAGGGTTTCGCAGATACGCAGTATTTT. V gene TRBV11-3 combines with J gene TRBJ2-3, with D perhaps matching TRBD1 (6 bases). V dropped 0 bases and J dropped 4 bases, with 17 bases sitting between them. This CDR3 contains 17 residues. Germline CDR1 is SGHNT and CDR2 is YENEEA. The full variable domain, its missing parts supplied by reference TRBV11-3 and TRBJ2-3, is EAGVVQSPRYKIIEKKQPVAFWCNPISGHNTLYWYLQNLGQGPELLIRYENEEAVDDSQLPKDRFSAERLKGVDSTLKIQPAELGDSAVYLCASSLDLTQGFADTQYFGPGTRLTVL.

The rearrangement uses TRBV2 and TRBJ2-1; D remains ambiguous. This CDR3 has 14 residues. Trimming cost V 4 bases and J 5 bases, with 12 bases left between them. Germline lookup yields CDR1 SNHLY and CDR2 FYNNEI. CDR3 amino acids: CASSALLGDNEQFF. CDR3 DNA: TGTGCCAGCAGTGCGCTCCTCGGTGACAATGAGCAGTTCTTC. The whole variable domain, remainder taken from reference TRBV2 and TRBJ2-1, is EPEVTQTPSHQVTQMGQEVILRCVPISNHLYFYWYRQILGQKVEFLVSFYNNEISEKSEIFDDQFSVERPDGSNFTLKIRSTKLEDSAMYFCASSALLGDNEQFFGPGTRLTVL.

The chain is built from TRBV4-3 and TRBJ2-5; a weak D match, TRBD2 (6 bases). CDR3 length equals 13 residues. CDR1 is LGHNA and CDR2 is YSLEER in the germline V gene. V dropped 0 bases and J dropped 4 bases, with 6 bases sitting between them. The CDR3 DNA follows: TGCGCCAGCAGCCAAGACGGGGGAGAGACCCAGTACTTC. This sequence encodes CASSQDGGETQYF.

The J gene is TRBJ2-3, the V gene TRBV2; D may be TRBD2 (7 bases). Between the trimmed V and J ends, which lost 6 bases and 1 base, there was a span of 20 bases. Germline lookup yields CDR1 SNHLY and CDR2 FYNNEI. The CDR3 sequence is 17 residues long. This CDR3 reads CASSDAEGGGGTDTQYF. The CDR3, as DNA: TGTGCCAGCAGCGACGCGGAGGGGGGAGGGGGCACAGATACGCAGTATTTT.